These 29 T cell receptor beta chains came from one sample sequenced in a study of blood T cells in healthy people across ages. A sample-barcoded 5' primer and a J-beta primer mix were used in a second PCR of roughly 6 to 12 cycles. TCRdb called the 5' RACE reads again in MiXCR, with one record for every CDR3 protein. The sample includes 800,000 to 950,000 distinct CDR3 sequences, roughly 29% seen only once; the top ten take roughly 10%. The data were also submitted as part of a second study, on T cells of mothers and their children.

Sequenced: blood. Receptor source: a woman in her thirties or forties in good health.

Remarks on this clonotype: This may be a read error, as it is one base from a much larger clone. The chain joins TRBV3-1 to TRBJ2-4; TRBD2 aligns across 8 bases. Germline V lookup: CDR1 LGHDT, CDR2 YNNKEL (reference sequence). CDR3 length: 15 residues. J gave up 13 bases and V 1 base, and 12 bases lay outside the gene matches. CDR3 loop: CASSQGLAGLNEQYF. As DNA, the CDR3 is TGTGCCAGCAGCCAAGGTCTAGCGGGCCTCAATGAGCAGTACTTC.

CDR3 protein: CASRNDGNYEQYF. The CDR3 coding sequence is TGTGCCAGCAGGAACGACGGAAACTACGAGCAGTACTTC. The chain recombines TRBV28 with TRBJ2-5; D gene uncertain. The J call may be mistaken, given a closer DNA end match to TRBJ2-7. The V gene's germline CDR1 is MDHEN and CDR2 SYDVKM. This CDR3 spans 13 amino acids.

This clonotype was seen ten or more times. The chain joins TRBV29-1 to TRBJ2-6, with 8 positions matching TRBD2. The V gene's germline CDR1 is SQVTM and CDR2 ANQGSEA. There are 16 residues in the CDR3. V trimming: 4 bases; J trimming: 9 bases; junction bases outside the gene matches: 14. CDR3 coding DNA: TGCAGCGTTGGGGGTGGACGGGAGGGATACGGCAACGTCCTGACTTTC. This codes for CSVGGGREGYGNVLTF.

This clonotype was observed a few times. The chain carries TRBV7-2 and TRBJ2-3; 7 bases map to TRBD2. Germline-derived CDR1 and CDR2 are SGHTA and FQGNSA. The CDR3 length is 14 residues. Losses at the gene ends were 5 bases for V and 9 bases for J; bases not matched to a gene: 11. The CDR3 sequence: CASSPPNGLGTQYF. The CDR3 DNA reads TGTGCCAGCAGCCCACCCAACGGACTAGGCACGCAGTATTTT. The full variable domain, rest sourced from reference TRBV7-2 and TRBJ2-3, is GAGVSQSPSNKVTEKGKDVELRCDPISGHTALYWYRQSLGQGLEFLIYFQGNSAPDKSGLPSDRFSAERTGGSVSTLTIQRTQQEDSAVYLCASSPPNGLGTQYFGPGTRLTVL.

This clonotype was seen at least ten times. This chain joins TRBV20-1 and TRBJ2-3, with D unresolved. The CDR3 contains 16 residues. Trimming left V 6 bases short and J 0 bases short, with 19 bases between. Per germline, CDR1 DFQATT and CDR2 SNEGSKA (reference sequence). Here the CDR3 reads CSARTDEPSSTDTQYF. CDR3 sequence (DNA): TGCAGTGCGAGGACGGACGAGCCCTCTAGCACAGATACGCAGTATTTT.

V is TRBV6-5 and J is TRBJ2-3; 10 bases line up with TRBD2. This CDR3 is 15 amino acids long. Trimming cost V 5 bases and J 5 bases; bases outside gene matches: 7. Germline V gene sequence: CDR1 MNHEY, CDR2 SVGAGI. The CDR3 protein is CASSILAGTIDTQYF. CDR3 sequence (DNA): TGTGCCAGCAGTATACTAGCGGGGACCATAGATACGCAGTATTTT.

This clonotype has more than one count but fewer than ten. The CDR3 reads CASSQVTSSDYEQYF. Written as DNA, the CDR3 is TGCGCCAGCAGCCAAGTGACTAGCAGCGACTACGAGCAGTACTTC. The chain couples TRBV4-1 to TRBJ2-5; 7 nucleotides agree with TRBD2. Near its end, the DNA agrees better with TRBJ2-7, so the J call may be wrong. The CDR3 totals 15 residues. Per the germline V gene, CDR1 is MGHRA and CDR2 is YSYEKL.

This clonotype has only a few counts. CDR3 nucleotide sequence: TGTGCCACCGGATGGGGGACAGGGGTACTCGTGAATCAGCCCCAGCATTTT. This translates into CATGWGTGVLVNQPQHF. The genes are TRBV10-3 and TRBJ1-5; 10 bases fit TRBD1. Losses at the gene ends were 10 bases for V and 4 bases for J; bases not matched to a gene: 16. The CDR3 length is 17 residues. CDR1 and CDR2 from the germline V gene are ENHRY and SYGVKD.

In regard to this clonotype: This could be a read error, since a much larger clone is one nucleotide away. The CDR3: CVSSPSQDGYTF. The CDR3 DNA sequence: TGTGTCAGCAGCCCCTCACAGGATGGCTACACCTTC. The chain uses TRBV3-1 and TRBJ1-2, with D perhaps matching TRBD1 (5 bases). The CDR3 spans 12 residues. CDR1 LGHDT and CDR2 YNNKEL come from the germline V gene (reference sequence). Filled out from reference TRBV3-1 and TRBJ1-2, the complete variable domain reads DTAVSQTPKYLVTQMGNDKSIKCEQNLGHDTMYWYKQDSKKFLKIMFSYNNKELIINETVPNRFSPKSPDKAHLNLHINSLELGDSAVYFCVSSPSQDGYTFGSGTRLTVV.

The table lists this clonotype with a count of one. The J gene is TRBJ2-5, the V gene TRBV19; D possibly uses TRBD1 or TRBD2 (5 bases each). Germline lookup yields CDR1 LNHDA and CDR2 SQIVND (reference sequence). The CDR3 extends over 14 amino acids. Trimming took off 5 bases at V and 11 bases at J, with 21 bases between the two ends. The CDR3 sequence: CASSARDGAYEQYF. CDR3 coding DNA: TGTGCCAGTAGTGCTAGGGACGGAGCCTATGAGCAGTACTTC.

Comment on this clonotype: One end of the junction does not line up with germline, which may come from a read error. The CDR3 DNA reads as TGCCCCAGCAGCCAAGATCTAGGGAGGGAGTTTTATGGCTACACCTTC. Its translation is CPSSQDLGREFYGYTF. The chain couples TRBV4-1 to TRBJ1-2, with unresolved D. The V gene's germline CDR1 is MGHRA and CDR2 YSYEKL. This CDR3 has 16 amino acids.

At least ten counts were recorded for this clonotype. This sequence joins TRBV15 and TRBJ1-1; no firm D call. Germline-derived CDR1 and CDR2 are LNHNV and YYDKDF (reference sequence). V was shortened by 1 base and J by 6 bases, with 12 bases between the two germline ends. The CDR3 extends over 14 amino acids. CDR3 sequence reads: CATSRVGGKAEAFF. The CDR3, as DNA: TGTGCCACCAGCAGAGTTGGAGGAAAGGCTGAAGCTTTCTTT.

This clonotype was seen ten or more times. The chain combines TRBV29-1 with TRBJ2-1; D not resolved. The length of the CDR3 is 13 residues. Germline V gene lookup returns CDR1 SQVTM and CDR2 ANQGSEA. With 3 bases removed from V and 6 bases from J, the gap between germline ends came to 12 bases. The CDR3 DNA reads TGCAGCGTTGAGGGTCAGTGGAGCAATGAGCAGTTCTTC. Its translation is CSVEGQWSNEQFF.

This clonotype was counted only a few times. The CDR3 sequence is CATSRERGYTGELFF. CDR3 in DNA: TGTGCCACCAGCAGAGAACGGGGTTACACCGGGGAGCTGTTTTTT. The rearrangement links TRBV15 to TRBJ2-2, with a possible D match to TRBD2 (5 bases). Looked up from germline, CDR1 is LNHNV and CDR2 is YYDKDF (reference sequence). The CDR3 is 15 residues long. The V and J ends lost 0 bases and 3 bases respectively, with 8 bases between them.

The J gene is TRBJ2-5, the V gene TRBV20-1, with D possibly TRBD2 on 6 matching bases. This CDR3 has 12 amino acids. The V end lost 6 bases, the J end lost 4 bases, and 12 bases lay between the germline ends. In germline, CDR1 is DFQATT, CDR2 SNEGSKA (reference sequence). This chain's CDR3 is CSAPGDLETQYF. CDR3 nucleotides: TGCAGTGCCCCGGGGGACCTAGAGACCCAGTACTTC.

In its sample, this clonotype was seen once. The chain links TRBV6-2 or TRBV6-3 to TRBJ2-7; weak D call: TRBD1 (7 bases). Trimming left V 3 bases short and J 10 bases short, with 16 bases between. Germline CDR1 is MNHEY and CDR2 is SVGEGT. The CDR3 runs 13 residues. CDR3 DNA sequence: TGTGCCAGCAGTTATAGGAGGGACAGTATTCAGTACTTC. Translating gives CASSYRRDSIQYF.

The chain recombines TRBV7-3 with TRBJ2-1; the match to TRBD2 covers 7 bases. Looked up from germline, CDR1 is SGHTA and CDR2 is FQGTGA. There are 14 residues in the CDR3. Losses at the gene ends were 5 bases for V and 6 bases for J; bases not matched to a gene: 7. CDR3 sequence: CASSQAGRSNEQFF. For the CDR3, the DNA is TGTGCCAGCAGCCAAGCGGGGCGGAGCAATGAGCAGTTCTTC.

The rearrangement joins TRBV7-3 to TRBJ2-6; tentative D call: TRBD1 (6 bases). Trimming shortened V by 5 bases and J by 4 bases, and 18 bases separated the two germline ends. From germline, CDR1 is SGHTA and CDR2 FQGTGA. The CDR3 runs to 17 residues. The DNA of the CDR3 is TGTGCCAGCAGCCTCAGGGGAAGTCCCCCCGGGGCCAACGTCCTGACTTTC. Translation: CASSLRGSPPGANVLTF.

The chain uses TRBV5-5 and TRBJ2-1; the D call may be TRBD1 or TRBD2 (5 bases each). Germline V lookup: CDR1 SGHKS, CDR2 YYEKEE (reference sequence). The CDR3 contains 13 residues. The germline V and J ends were trimmed by 3 bases and 7 bases, with 11 bases remaining between them. CDR3 loop: CASSSWGRNEQFF. In DNA form, the CDR3 reads TGTGCCAGCAGCTCGTGGGGACGGAATGAGCAGTTCTTC.

J is TRBJ1-1 and V is TRBV28, with D perhaps matching TRBD1 (5 bases). This CDR3 contains 17 residues. CDR1 is MDHEN, CDR2 SYDVKM, per germline. Trimming cost V 3 bases and J 0 bases, with 17 bases left between them. The CDR3 nucleotides read TGTGCCAGCAGTTTCAGCAGGAAGGGACTCCTGAACACTGAAGCTTTCTTT. Translated: CASSFSRKGLLNTEAFF.

V usage is TRBV7-2 and J usage is TRBJ2-1; TRBD1 matches 7 bases. The V gene's germline CDR1 is SGHTA and CDR2 FQGNSA. There are 16 residues in the CDR3. The V segment lost 6 bases and the J segment 0 bases; nucleotides outside the gene matches: 8. The CDR3 DNA is TGTGCCAGCAGGGTCACAGGGGCGAGCTCCTACAATGAGCAGTTCTTC. Translating gives CASRVTGASSYNEQFF.

Many counts were recorded for this clonotype. The V and J genes are TRBV4-1 and TRBJ1-2; TRBD1 might be the D (5 bases). The V gene lost 1 base and the J gene lost 6 bases, with 21 bases spanning the gap. This CDR3 region has 17 residues. CDR1 is MGHRA, CDR2 YSYEKL, per germline. CDR3 loop: CASSQGFRGPKGNGYTF. CDR3 coding DNA: TGCGCCAGCAGCCAAGGTTTTCGGGGACCTAAAGGGAATGGCTACACCTTC.

The J gene is TRBJ1-1, the V gene TRBV20-1; a possible D gene is TRBD1 (5 bases). The CDR3 runs to 11 residues. Trimming cost V 6 bases and J 8 bases, with 13 bases left between them. The germline gives CDR1 DFQATT, CDR2 SNEGSKA (reference sequence). The CDR3 here is CSAPRQGEAFF. The CDR3 DNA reads TGCAGTGCCCCCCGGCAGGGCGAAGCTTTCTTT.

This clonotype was recorded a few times. V usage is TRBV12-3 or TRBV12-4 and J usage is TRBJ1-5; D call uncertain. V was shortened by 6 bases and J by 6 bases, with 12 bases between the two germline ends. The CDR3 contains 13 residues. CDR3 DNA: TGTGCCAGCAGGGAGGGTTCGTCTCAGCCCCAGCATTTT. It encodes CASREGSSQPQHF.

The V and J genes are TRBV18 and TRBJ1-1, with a tentative D call TRBD1 (5 bases). The CDR3 is 14 amino acids. Trimming cost V 6 bases and J 7 bases, with 18 bases left between them. Germline V gives CDR1 KGHSH, CDR2 LQKENI. The CDR3 sequence: CASSLREANGEAFF. The CDR3 coding sequence is TGTGCCAGCTCCCTCAGGGAAGCTAATGGTGAAGCTTTCTTT.

The J gene is TRBJ1-1, the V gene TRBV9, with D uncertain. The CDR3 runs to 14 residues. V lost 0 bases, J lost 2 bases, and 8 bases lay in between. The germline gives CDR1 SGDLS, CDR2 YYNGEE. CDR3 in DNA: TGTGCCAGCAGCGTAGGACACTATAACACTGAAGCTTTCTTT. Translated, it gives CASSVGHYNTEAFF.

CDR3 nucleotides: TGTGCCAGCAGCTCCGATGGGACTGAAGCTTTCTTT. Translated: CASSSDGTEAFF. The V and J genes are TRBV7-6 and TRBJ1-1, with D unresolved. The germline V and J ends were trimmed by 4 bases and 5 bases, with 8 bases remaining between them. This CDR3 has 12 residues. CDR1 and CDR2 from the germline V gene are SGHVS and FNYEAQ.

This clonotype was detected many times. Here the CDR3 DNA reads TGCGCCAGCAGCCTTGGGCCGGCCAACAATGAGCAGTTCTTC. This encodes CASSLGPANNEQFF. The chain has TRBV5-1 and TRBJ2-1; D is unresolved. Trimming removed 4 bases from V and 5 bases from J, with 13 bases in between. This CDR3 has 14 amino acids. Germline V gives CDR1 SGHRS, CDR2 YFSETQ.

This chain links TRBV9 with TRBJ1-2; D remains unclear. Between the trimmed V and J ends, which lost 0 bases and 0 bases, there was a span of 9 bases. The CDR3 length is 15 residues. CDR1 is SGDLS and CDR2 is YYNGEE in the germline V gene. CDR3 bases: TGTGCCAGCAGCGTAGAAAGTATAGCTAACTATGGCTACACCTTC. Translating gives CASSVESIANYGYTF.